These T cell receptor beta chains were read from a single sample in a study of T cells after posttransplantation cyclophosphamide. Here immunoSEQ multiplex PCR was the method, and the copy in TCRdb shows in-frame clones only, minus some. The sample includes 10,000 to 15,000 clones, about 85% of them seen just once. The sample taken for sequencing was memory CD4+ T cells sorted from PBMCs. The receptors stem from a man aged 45 to 65 in good health, CMV-negative, and a related stem cell transplant donor. Each CDR3 is given with its conserved first and last residue. The D gene is left open where the match is weak. Clone size appears in some rows only: once, few, many, or a class for an expanded clone.

d_call	clone_size	j_call	v_call	cdr3_nt	cdr3_aa
TRBD1	few	TRBJ2-5	TRBV7-9	TGTGCCAGCAGGCAGGGGGCGAGGGAGACCCAGTACTTC	CASRQGARETQYF
-	-	TRBJ2-3	TRBV29-1	TGCAGCGTCGAAGGGACTCGGGCAGATACGCAGTATTTT	CSVEGTRADTQYF
-	once	TRBJ1-6	TRBV2	TGTGCCAGCAGTCTGACTCCCTGGGGCTCACCCCTCCACTTT	CASSLTPWGSPLHF
-	-	TRBJ2-1	TRBV5-4	TGTGCCAGCAGCGTCCGGGTGGATGAGCAGTTCTTC	CASSVRVDEQFF
-	-	TRBJ1-1	TRBV7-2	TGTGCCAGCAGCTTACACGGGAGCTTGGAAGGTGAAGCTTTCTTT	CASSLHGSLEGEAFF
-	-	TRBJ1-3	TRBV19	TGTGCCAGTAGTATGCGGGGCGACGGTACCTCTGGAAACACCATATATTTT	CASSMRGDGTSGNTIYF
TRBD2	once	TRBJ2-1	TRBV18	TGTGCCAGCTCACCCGGACTAGCGGGAGACAATGAGCAGTTCTTC	CASSPGLAGDNEQFF
TRBD1	-	TRBJ1-6	TRBV5-1	TGCGCCAGCAGCTCCTCCCAGGGGGGCACCTATAATTCACCCCTCCACTTT	CASSSSQGGTYNSPLHF
TRBD2	-	TRBJ2-1	TRBV9	TGTGCCAGCAGCGTATTAGGGCTAGCGGGGTACAATGAGCAGTTCTTC	CASSVLGLAGYNEQFF
TRBD2	-	TRBJ2-5	TRBV9	TGTGCCAGCAGCGAAGGACTAGCGGGGGCGAAAATGAAGACCCAGTACTTC	CASSEGLAGAKMKTQYF
-	once	TRBJ2-1	TRBV19	TGTGCCAGTAGTATGAATAGAGACTTCCGCCTCTACAATGAGCAGTTCTTC	CASSMNRDFRLYNEQFF
TRBD1	-	TRBJ1-2	TRBV9	TGTGCCAGCAGCGAGGGGACACAGGGGGCGAACTATGGCTACACCTTC	CASSEGTQGANYGYTF
TRBD2	-	TRBJ2-3	TRBV7-2	TGTGCCAGCAGCTTAGTCGGGGGGGCAGATACGCAGTATTTT	CASSLVGGADTQYF
TRBD1	once	TRBJ1-2	TRBV11-2	TGTGCCAGCAGCGTGACAGGGGGCTATGGCTACACCTTC	CASSVTGGYGYTF
TRBD1	-	TRBJ2-5	TRBV7-9	TGTGCCAGCAGCTCAAACAGGGGGAGATTGGAGACCCAGTACTTC	CASSSNRGRLETQYF
-	once	TRBJ1-5	TRBV7-2	TGTGCCAGCAGCTTAGAACAGGGCTATCAGCCCCAGCATTTT	CASSLEQGYQPQHF
TRBD1	-	TRBJ1-2	TRBV7-2	TGTGCCAGCAGCTCCACCTACCACCGGACAGGGCGGGACGGCTACACCTTC	CASSSTYHRTGRDGYTF
TRBD1	-	TRBJ2-2	TRBV19	TGTGCCAGTAAGGGGACAGGGGCCGGCACCGGGGAGCTGTTTTTT	CASKGTGAGTGELFF
TRBD1	-	TRBJ2-1	TRBV2	TGTGCCAGCCGGAGACAGGGTAATGAGCAGTTCTTC	CASRRQGNEQFF
TRBD1	-	TRBJ1-2	TRBV5-1	TGCGCCAGCAGCTTGTCGACAGGGGTCGGCTACACCTTC	CASSLSTGVGYTF
TRBD2	few	TRBJ2-7	TRBV19	TGTGCCAGTAGTATAGACACGGGACTAGCGGACTACGAGCAGTACTTC	CASSIDTGLADYEQYF
TRBD2	-	TRBJ2-1	TRBV11-2	TGTGCCAGCAGCCTTGGACTAGCGGGAGCTCGGCCGTTCTTC	CASSLGLAGARPFF
TRBD2	-	TRBJ2-1	TRBV18	TGTGCCAGCTCATACGGGACTAGCGGGAGTTGGGATGAGCAGTTCTTC	CASSYGTSGSWDEQFF
-	-	TRBJ2-7	TRBV7-2	TGTGCCAGCAGCTTGAGCCCCACCCACTACGAGCAGTACTTC	CASSLSPTHYEQYF